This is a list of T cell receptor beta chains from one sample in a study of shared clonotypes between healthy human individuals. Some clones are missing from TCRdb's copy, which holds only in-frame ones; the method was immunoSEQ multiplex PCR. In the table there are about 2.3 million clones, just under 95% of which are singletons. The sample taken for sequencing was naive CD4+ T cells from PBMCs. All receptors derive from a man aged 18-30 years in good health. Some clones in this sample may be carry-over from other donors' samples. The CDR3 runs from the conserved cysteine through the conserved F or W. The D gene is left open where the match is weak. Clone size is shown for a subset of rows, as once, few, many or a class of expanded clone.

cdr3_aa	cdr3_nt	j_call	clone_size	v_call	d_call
CASSSQITQYF	TGCGCCAGCAGCAGTCAAATCACCCAGTACTTC	TRBJ2-5	NA	TRBV5-1	NA
CASSFTGVAGYTF	TGTGCCAGCAGTTTCACTGGGGTCGCTGGCTACACCTTC	TRBJ1-2	NA	TRBV6-5	NA
CASSLYPMGLAGDTGELFF	TGTGCCAGCAGTTTATACCCCATGGGACTAGCGGGAGACACCGGGGAGCTGTTTTTT	TRBJ2-2	NA	TRBV28	TRBD2
CASSPPSSETQYF	TGTGCCAGCAGCCCCCCTTCCTCAGAGACCCAGTACTTC	TRBJ2-5	NA	TRBV7-9	NA
CASSVDSRGHTGELFF	TGTGCCAGCAGCGTAGATTCGCGGGGACACACCGGGGAGCTGTTTTTT	TRBJ2-2	few	TRBV9	NA
CASSLIANTGELFF	TGTGCCAGCAGCCTAATTGCGAACACCGGGGAGCTGTTTTTT	TRBJ2-2	NA	TRBV7-3	NA
CASRPRAPSTGELFF	TGCGCCAGCAGACCCCGGGCCCCTTCGACCGGGGAGCTGTTTTTT	TRBJ2-2	NA	TRBV10-1	NA
CATSPFQETQYF	TGTGCCACCAGCCCTTTCCAAGAGACCCAGTACTTC	TRBJ2-5	NA	TRBV15	NA
CAWSSSDGTRELFF	TGTGCCTGGAGCAGCTCGGATGGGACCAGGGAGCTGTTTTTT	TRBJ2-2	NA	TRBV30	NA
CASSLDGGTDTQYF	TGTGCCAGCAGCTTAGATGGCGGGACAGATACGCAGTATTTT	TRBJ2-3	NA	TRBV11-2	NA
CASSENGEQFF	TGTGCCAGCAGTGAGAACGGTGAGCAGTTCTTC	TRBJ2-1	once	TRBV6-1	NA
CACPGLAGPRTGELFF	TGTGCCTGTCCGGGACTAGCGGGACCCCGAACCGGGGAGCTGTTTTTT	TRBJ2-2	NA	TRBV30	TRBD2
CASSPLAGTDVYEQYF	TGTGCCAGCAGCCCCCTGGCCGGGACAGACGTCTACGAGCAGTACTTC	TRBJ2-7	NA	TRBV14	TRBD1
CASRSQGAVNTEAFF	TGCGCCAGCAGGTCACAGGGGGCCGTGAACACTGAAGCTTTCTTT	TRBJ1-1	NA	TRBV5-1	TRBD1
CASSLTGGSSYNEQFF	TGTGCCAGCAGCTTAACTGGGGGGAGCTCCTACAATGAGCAGTTCTTC	TRBJ2-1	NA	TRBV7-3	NA
CATDIYNEQFF	TGTGCCACGGACATATACAATGAGCAGTTCTTC	TRBJ2-1	NA	TRBV2	NA
CASKQGPNQPQHF	TGTGCCAGCAAACAGGGACCCAATCAGCCCCAGCATTTT	TRBJ1-5	NA	TRBV18	NA
CASSDPPGGGSYEQYF	TGCGCCAGCAGTGACCCTCCAGGGGGGGGTTCCTACGAGCAGTACTTC	TRBJ2-7	NA	TRBV10-2	NA
CASSEGGNYGYTF	TGTGCCAGCAGCGAGGGGGGGAACTATGGCTACACCTTC	TRBJ1-2	NA	TRBV9	NA
CASSAKVRAEAFF	TGTGCCAGCAGCGCCAAGGTCAGGGCTGAAGCTTTCTTT	TRBJ1-1	NA	TRBV9	NA
CASSLDRASGNTIYF	TGTGCCAGCAGCTTGGACAGGGCTTCTGGAAACACCATATATTTT	TRBJ1-3	NA	TRBV5-4	NA
CSVETGLEQYF	TGCAGCGTAGAGACAGGTCTCGAGCAGTACTTC	TRBJ2-7	NA	TRBV29-1	NA
CASSAFQGVDQPQHF	TGTGCCAGCAGCGCCTTCCAGGGTGTTGATCAGCCCCAGCATTTT	TRBJ1-5	NA	TRBV6-1	NA
CASNRFQDRGLYEQYF	TGTGCCAGCAACCGTTTCCAGGACAGGGGGCTATACGAGCAGTACTTC	TRBJ2-7	NA	TRBV2	TRBD1
CATSTGANYGYTF	TGTGCCACCAGTACAGGAGCCAACTATGGCTACACCTTC	TRBJ1-2	NA	TRBV19	NA
CASSLKGRAYEQYF	TGTGCCAGCAGTTTAAAAGGCAGGGCGTACGAGCAGTACTTC	TRBJ2-7	NA	TRBV6-5	NA
CSARDLPGLYF	TGCAGTGCTAGAGATCTGCCAGGCCTGTACTTC	TRBJ2-7	once	TRBV20-1	NA
CATSRERGEDSNQPQHF	TGTGCCACCAGCAGAGAGAGGGGGGAAGATAGCAATCAGCCCCAGCATTTT	TRBJ1-5	NA	TRBV15	NA
CASSVTGGGETEAFF	TGTGCCAGCAGCGTAACCGGAGGGGGCGAGACTGAAGCTTTCTTT	TRBJ1-1	NA	TRBV9	TRBD1
CASRFSGMGSPLHF	TGTGCCAGCAGATTTTCTGGGATGGGTTCACCCCTCCACTTT	TRBJ1-6	NA	TRBV28	NA
CSVVRGRTEAFF	TGCAGCGTTGTAAGGGGGCGGACTGAAGCTTTCTTT	TRBJ1-1	NA	TRBV29-1	TRBD1